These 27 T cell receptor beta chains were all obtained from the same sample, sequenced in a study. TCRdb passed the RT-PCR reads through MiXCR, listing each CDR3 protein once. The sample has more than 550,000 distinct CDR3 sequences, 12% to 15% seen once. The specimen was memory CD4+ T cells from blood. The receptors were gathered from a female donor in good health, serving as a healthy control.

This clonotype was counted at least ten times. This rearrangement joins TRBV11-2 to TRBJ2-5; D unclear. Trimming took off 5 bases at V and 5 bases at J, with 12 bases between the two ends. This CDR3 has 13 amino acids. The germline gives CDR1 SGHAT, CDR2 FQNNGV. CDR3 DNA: TGTGCCAGCAGCAAGGGCAGTCAGGAGACCCAGTACTTC. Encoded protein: CASSKGSQETQYF.

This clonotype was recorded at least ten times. This CDR3 is CASSTTGTGVEQYF. In DNA, the CDR3 is TGTGCCAGCAGCACCACCGGGACAGGGGTTGAGCAGTACTTC. The rearrangement joins TRBV7-2 to TRBJ2-7; 10 bases map to TRBD1. Germline CDR1 reads SGHTA; CDR2 reads FQGNSA. The CDR3 runs to 14 residues. V shed 5 bases, J shed 7 bases, and the junction held 8 bases outside the gene matches.

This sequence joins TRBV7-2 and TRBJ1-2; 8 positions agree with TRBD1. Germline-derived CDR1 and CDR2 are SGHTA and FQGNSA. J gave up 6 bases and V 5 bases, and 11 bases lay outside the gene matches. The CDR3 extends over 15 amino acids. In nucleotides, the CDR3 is TGTGCCAGCAGCCCTAGGACAGGGTCCGGGGATGGCTACACCTTC. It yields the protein CASSPRTGSGDGYTF.

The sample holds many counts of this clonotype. The CDR3 reads CASSVHRGTDTQYF. The CDR3 DNA is TGTGCCAGCAGCGTCCACAGGGGGACAGATACGCAGTATTTT. V gene TRBV4-2 combines with J gene TRBJ2-3, with 8 bases that match TRBD1. The CDR3 contains 14 residues. From germline, CDR1 is LGHNA and CDR2 YNFKEQ. With 5 bases clipped from V and 3 bases from J, the junction kept 4 bases outside the gene matches.

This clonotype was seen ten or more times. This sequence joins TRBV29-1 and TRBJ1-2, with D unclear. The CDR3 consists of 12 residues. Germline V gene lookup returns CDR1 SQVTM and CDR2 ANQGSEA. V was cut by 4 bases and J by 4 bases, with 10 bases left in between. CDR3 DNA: TGCAGCGTTGGTTTCAGTCCCTATGGCTACACCTTC. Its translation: CSVGFSPYGYTF.

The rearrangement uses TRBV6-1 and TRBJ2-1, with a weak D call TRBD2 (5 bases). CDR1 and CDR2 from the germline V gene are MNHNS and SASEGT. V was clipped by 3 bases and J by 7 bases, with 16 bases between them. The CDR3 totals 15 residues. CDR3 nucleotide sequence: TGTGCCAGCAGTGACTCAAGTGAGCCGGGGAATGAGCAGTTCTTC. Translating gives CASSDSSEPGNEQFF.

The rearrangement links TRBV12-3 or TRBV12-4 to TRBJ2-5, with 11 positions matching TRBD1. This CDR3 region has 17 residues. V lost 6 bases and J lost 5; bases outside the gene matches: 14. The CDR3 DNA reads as TGTGCCAGCAGCCCCACCCTTGGGACAGGGGGGAAGGAGACCCAGTACTTC. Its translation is CASSPTLGTGGKETQYF.

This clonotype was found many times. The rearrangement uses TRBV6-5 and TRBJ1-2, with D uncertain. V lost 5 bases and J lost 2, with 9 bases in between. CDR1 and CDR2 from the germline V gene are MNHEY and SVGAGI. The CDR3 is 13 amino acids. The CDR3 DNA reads TGTGCCAGCAGTCAGACAACCAACTATGGCTACACCTTC. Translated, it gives CASSQTTNYGYTF.

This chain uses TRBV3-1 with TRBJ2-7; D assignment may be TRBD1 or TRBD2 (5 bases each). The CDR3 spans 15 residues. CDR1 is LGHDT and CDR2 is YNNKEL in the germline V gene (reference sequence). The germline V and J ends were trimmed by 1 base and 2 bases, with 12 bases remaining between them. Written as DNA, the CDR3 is TGTGCCAGCAGCCAAGTGGGGGAGAATACCTACGAGCAGTACTTC. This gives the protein CASSQVGENTYEQYF.

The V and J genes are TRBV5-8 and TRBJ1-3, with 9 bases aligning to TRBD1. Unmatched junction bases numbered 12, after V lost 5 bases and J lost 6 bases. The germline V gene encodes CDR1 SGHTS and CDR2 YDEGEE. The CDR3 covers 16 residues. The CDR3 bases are TGTGCCAGCAGAACCCGAGCCGGACAGGGGACAAACACCATATATTTT. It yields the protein CASRTRAGQGTNTIYF.

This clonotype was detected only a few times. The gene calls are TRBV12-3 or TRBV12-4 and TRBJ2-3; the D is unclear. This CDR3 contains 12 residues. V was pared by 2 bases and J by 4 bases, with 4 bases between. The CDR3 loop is CASSLMADTQYF. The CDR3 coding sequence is TGTGCCAGCAGTTTAATGGCAGATACGCAGTATTTT.

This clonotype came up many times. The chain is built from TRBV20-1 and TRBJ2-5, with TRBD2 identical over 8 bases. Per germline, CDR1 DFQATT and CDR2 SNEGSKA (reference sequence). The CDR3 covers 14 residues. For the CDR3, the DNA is TGCACCGCAGATAGGTCGCTAGCGGGAGAGACCCAGTACTTC. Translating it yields CTADRSLAGETQYF.

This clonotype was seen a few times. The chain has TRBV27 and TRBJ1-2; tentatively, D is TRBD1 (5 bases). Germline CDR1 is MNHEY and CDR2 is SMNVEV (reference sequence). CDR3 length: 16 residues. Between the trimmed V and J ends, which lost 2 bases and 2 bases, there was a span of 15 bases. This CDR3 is CASSLNAGGGNYGYTF. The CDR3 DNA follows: TGTGCCAGCAGTTTAAATGCGGGTGGGGGAAACTATGGCTACACCTTC.

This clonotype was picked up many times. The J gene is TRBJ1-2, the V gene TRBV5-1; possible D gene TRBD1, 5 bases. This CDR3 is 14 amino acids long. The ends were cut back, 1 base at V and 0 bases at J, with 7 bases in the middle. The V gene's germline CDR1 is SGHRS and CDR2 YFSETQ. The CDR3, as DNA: TGCGCCAGCAGCTTGTTAGGGGCTAACTATGGCTACACCTTC. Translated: CASSLLGANYGYTF.

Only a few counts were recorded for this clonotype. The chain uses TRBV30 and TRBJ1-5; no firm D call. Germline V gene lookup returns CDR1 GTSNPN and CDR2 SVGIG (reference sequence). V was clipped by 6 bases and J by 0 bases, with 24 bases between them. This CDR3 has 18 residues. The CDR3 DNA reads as TGTGCCTGCTCTCCATCAGGTTGGACGGTTTATAGCAATCAGCCCCAGCATTTT. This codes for CACSPSGWTVYSNQPQHF.

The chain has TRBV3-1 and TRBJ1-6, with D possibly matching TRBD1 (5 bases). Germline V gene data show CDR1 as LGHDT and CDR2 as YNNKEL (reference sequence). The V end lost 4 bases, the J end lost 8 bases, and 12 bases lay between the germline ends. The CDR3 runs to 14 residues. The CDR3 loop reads CASSPTDSDSPLHF. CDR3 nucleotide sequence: TGTGCCAGCAGCCCCACAGACAGCGATTCACCCCTCCACTTT.

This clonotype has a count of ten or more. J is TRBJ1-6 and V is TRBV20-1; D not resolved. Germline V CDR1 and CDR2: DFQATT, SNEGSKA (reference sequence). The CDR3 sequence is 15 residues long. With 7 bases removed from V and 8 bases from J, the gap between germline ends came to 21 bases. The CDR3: CSVPAGSSSDSPLHF. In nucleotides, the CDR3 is TGCAGTGTTCCGGCGGGGAGTAGTTCGGATTCACCCCTCCACTTT.

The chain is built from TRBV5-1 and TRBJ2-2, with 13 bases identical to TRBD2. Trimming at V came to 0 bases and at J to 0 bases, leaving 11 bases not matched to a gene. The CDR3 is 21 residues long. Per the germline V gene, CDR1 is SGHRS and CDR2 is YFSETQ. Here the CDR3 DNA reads TGCGCCAGCAGCTTGGGGACTAGCGGGAGAAGCGGGTTGACGAACACCGGGGAGCTGTTTTTT. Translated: CASSLGTSGRSGLTNTGELFF.

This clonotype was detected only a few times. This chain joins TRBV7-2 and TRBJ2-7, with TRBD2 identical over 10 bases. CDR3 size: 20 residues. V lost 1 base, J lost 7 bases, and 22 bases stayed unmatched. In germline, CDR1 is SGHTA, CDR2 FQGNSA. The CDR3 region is CASSLVASPGISGRAWEQYF. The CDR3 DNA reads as TGTGCCAGCAGCTTAGTTGCTAGCCCCGGAATCAGCGGGAGGGCATGGGAGCAGTACTTC. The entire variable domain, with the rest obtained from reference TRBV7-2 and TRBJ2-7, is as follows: GAGVSQSPSNKVTEKGKDVELRCDPISGHTALYWYRQSLGQGLEFLIYFQGNSAPDKSGLPSDRFSAERTGGSVSTLTIQRTQQEDSAVYLCASSLVASPGISGRAWEQYFGPGTRLTVT.

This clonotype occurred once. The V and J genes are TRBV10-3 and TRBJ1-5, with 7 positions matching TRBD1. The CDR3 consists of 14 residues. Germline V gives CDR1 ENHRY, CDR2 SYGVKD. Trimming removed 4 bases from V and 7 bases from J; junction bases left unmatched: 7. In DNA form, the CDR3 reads TGTGCCATCAGTGGGGACAGCAAGCGGCAGCCCCAGCATTTT. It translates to CAISGDSKRQPQHF.

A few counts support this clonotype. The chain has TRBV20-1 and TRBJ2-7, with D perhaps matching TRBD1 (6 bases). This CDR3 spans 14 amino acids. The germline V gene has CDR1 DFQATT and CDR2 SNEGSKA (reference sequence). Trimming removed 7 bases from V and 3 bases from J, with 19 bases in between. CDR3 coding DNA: TGCAGTGTAGGAGACAGGTTGACGGACTACGAGCAGTACTTC. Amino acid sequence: CSVGDRLTDYEQYF.

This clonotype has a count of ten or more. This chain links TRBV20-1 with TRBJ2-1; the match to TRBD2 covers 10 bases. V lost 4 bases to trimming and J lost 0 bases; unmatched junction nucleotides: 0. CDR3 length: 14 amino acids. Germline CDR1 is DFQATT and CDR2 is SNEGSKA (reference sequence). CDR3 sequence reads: CSATSGSSYNEQFF. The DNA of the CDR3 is TGCAGTGCTACTAGCGGGAGCTCCTACAATGAGCAGTTCTTC.

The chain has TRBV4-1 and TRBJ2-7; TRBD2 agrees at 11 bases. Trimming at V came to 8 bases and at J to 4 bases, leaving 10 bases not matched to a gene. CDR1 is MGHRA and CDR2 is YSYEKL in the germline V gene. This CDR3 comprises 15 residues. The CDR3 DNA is TGCGCCAGCGGTAGGGAACTAGCGGGAGATTACGAGCAGTACTTC. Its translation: CASGRELAGDYEQYF.

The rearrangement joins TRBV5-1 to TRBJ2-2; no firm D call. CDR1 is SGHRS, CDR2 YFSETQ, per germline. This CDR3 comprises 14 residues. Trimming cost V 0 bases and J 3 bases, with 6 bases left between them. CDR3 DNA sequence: TGCGCCAGCAGCTTGGATCTTGACACCGGGGAGCTGTTTTTT. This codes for CASSLDLDTGELFF. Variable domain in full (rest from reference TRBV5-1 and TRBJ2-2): KAGVTQTPRYLIKTRGQQVTLSCSPISGHRSVSWYQQTPGQGLQFLFEYFSETQRNKGNFPGRFSGRQFSNSRSEMNVSTLELGDSALYLCASSLDLDTGELFFGEGSRLTVL.

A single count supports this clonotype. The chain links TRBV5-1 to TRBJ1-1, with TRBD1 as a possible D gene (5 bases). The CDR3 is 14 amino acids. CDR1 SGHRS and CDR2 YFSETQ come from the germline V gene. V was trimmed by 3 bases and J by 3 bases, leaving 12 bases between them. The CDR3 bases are TGCGCCAGCAGCTCAGGGTATGAGTACACTGAAGCTTTCTTT. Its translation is CASSSGYEYTEAFF.

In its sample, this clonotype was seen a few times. CDR3 DNA sequence: TGCAGTGCTAGAGGCGGACTAGCGGGGGACAACTCTTACGAGCAGTACTTC. Translated, it gives CSARGGLAGDNSYEQYF. The chain uses TRBV20-1 and TRBJ2-7, with 13 bases aligning to TRBD2. This CDR3 spans 17 amino acids. Germline V gene data show CDR1 as DFQATT and CDR2 as SNEGSKA (reference sequence). Losses at the gene ends were 1 base for V and 4 bases for J; bases not matched to a gene: 10.

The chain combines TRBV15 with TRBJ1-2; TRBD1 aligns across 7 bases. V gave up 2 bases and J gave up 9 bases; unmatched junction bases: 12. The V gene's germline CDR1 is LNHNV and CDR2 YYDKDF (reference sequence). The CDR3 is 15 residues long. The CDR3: CATSRLGQAALSYTF. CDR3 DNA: TGTGCCACCAGCAGACTCGGACAGGCCGCGCTAAGCTACACCTTC.